This T cell receptor beta chain is from a study of blood T cell repertoires in COVID-19. Authors' processing steps: Estimation of nucleated cell counts relied on the amplification of reference gene primers. Some clones are missing from TCRdb's copy, which holds only in-frame ones; the method was immunoSEQ multiplex PCR. The V and J calls and clone size come from that table; D and trimming were worked out from the DNA. The sample lists 55,000 to 75,000 clones, around 90% occurring once. V shed 5 bases and J 9 bases; nucleotides not matched to a gene: 14. Germline lookup yields CDR1 GTSNPN and CDR2 SVGIG (reference sequence). This CDR3 is built from 15 residues.

Sequencing was performed on peripheral blood. This clonotype was obtained from a man over 45 with active COVID-19. The chain couples TRBV30 to TRBJ2-4; 9 bases agree with TRBD1. This CDR3 reads CAWENRDREGVIQYF. The CDR3 bases are TGTGCCTGGGAGAACCGGGACAGGGAGGGGGTCATTCAGTACTTC.